This record concerns one T cell receptor (beta chain) sequence. Its antigen remains unknown. The run of the v3.0 immunoSEQ assay was at survey level. The sequencing target was 40,000-50,000 T-cell genomes per sample. Using immunoSEQ multiplex PCR, the repertoire was profiled, and TCRdb retains in-frame clones only, with some absent. Of around 25,000 clones in the sample, around 85% were seen once. V lost 6 bases to trimming and J lost 1 base, with 5 bases between them. CDR3 length: 12 amino acids. Germline CDR1 LNHDA, CDR2 SQIVND (reference sequence). This record comes from a study of long-term antiretroviral therapy in people with HIV. General study points: Controls exceeded HIV repertoires in CDR3 length range. Collection of the blood took place between about 2003 and 2018. The ART regimens in use then may have been less effective than current ones.

The source material was unsorted PBMCs, sampled 2.3 years after starting antiretroviral therapy. The origin of this receptor is a man aged 40-49 years with HIV. The chain links TRBV19 to TRBJ2-3; D is perhaps TRBD1 (5 bases). The CDR3 DNA reads TGTGCCAGTAGACAGGGCACAGATACGCAGTATTTT. Protein: CASRQGTDTQYF.